The TCR beta chain under discussion was sequenced for a study of response to subunit inactivated influenza vaccine. The CDR3 has 14 amino acids. The V gene's germline CDR1 is MNHEY and CDR2 SMNVEV (reference sequence). Trimming left V 3 bases short and J 5 bases short, with 14 bases between. Concerning this clonotype itself: Antigen specificity is unknown.

A single record per CDR3 protein comes from TCRdb applying MiXCR to the RT-PCR reads. This table holds over 400,000 distinct CDR3 sequences, over 10% found once. The study, taken as a whole, reports: There was a suggestion from the authors that each seasonal influenza vaccination recruits few new T cells.

This material consisted of PBMCs from blood, taken around seven weeks after vaccination. The TCR comes from a man aged 50-60 years who received an inactivated influenza vaccine. This chain connects TRBV27 to TRBJ2-7; TRBD1 or TRBD2 may be the D gene (7 bases each). The CDR3 region is CASSLGQGGNEQYF. The CDR3 region has the DNA TGTGCCAGCAGTTTGGGGCAGGGGGGGAACGAGCAGTACTTC.